This TCR beta chain was obtained from a study of blood T cell repertoires in COVID-19. Study at large: From the United States, Italy and Spain came samples of acute and convalescent COVID-19. Sources were T cells, B-cell-depleted T cells, or PBMCs; the material itself was cDNA or gDNA.

Germline V gene lookup returns CDR1 MDHEN and CDR2 SYDVKM. V lost 3 bases to trimming and J lost 8 bases; unmatched junction nucleotides: 0. The CDR3 length is 12 residues. As handled by the study authors: Counts of nucleated cells, estimated from reference gene primer amplification, were obtained. The method was immunoSEQ multiplex PCR; TCRdb's version includes in-frame clones alone and lacks a portion of them. The DNA was the basis for D and trimming; V, J and clone size are from that table. This sample carries roughly 250,000 clones, 82% of them seen once, and the ten largest clones take 1.5% to 2%.

The chain recombines TRBV28 with TRBJ2-1; 8 positions agree with TRBD2. The receptor's source is a woman of 80 years or more with acute or convalescent COVID-19. Sequencing input: peripheral blood. The CDR3 nucleotides read TGTGCCAGCAGTTTGACTAGCGATGAGCAGTTCTTC. Amino acids: CASSLTSDEQFF.